This TCR beta chain was recovered during a study of shared clonotypes between healthy human individuals. On this clone itself: Its target is not known.

General observations from the study: Blood alone was sampled, and tissue repertoires likely differ.

The protocol was immunoSEQ multiplex PCR, while the TCRdb copy is restricted to in-frame clones and leaves out a portion. In the table there are approximately 2.4 million clones, 90% to 97% of which are singletons. V dropped 6 bases and J dropped 5 bases, with 18 bases sitting between them. The CDR3 is made up of 15 amino acids. The germline V gene has CDR1 SNHLY and CDR2 FYNNEI. The TCR originated in a man between 18 and 35 years old in good health. Material for sequencing was naive CD4+ T cells sorted from blood. Regarding subset: CD45RA+ positively selected. This chain connects TRBV2 to TRBJ2-3, with D perhaps TRBD2 (6 bases). CDR3 loop: CASRGSGSPKDTQYF. The CDR3 region has the DNA TGTGCCAGCAGGGGTAGCGGTTCTCCCAAAGATACGCAGTATTTT.